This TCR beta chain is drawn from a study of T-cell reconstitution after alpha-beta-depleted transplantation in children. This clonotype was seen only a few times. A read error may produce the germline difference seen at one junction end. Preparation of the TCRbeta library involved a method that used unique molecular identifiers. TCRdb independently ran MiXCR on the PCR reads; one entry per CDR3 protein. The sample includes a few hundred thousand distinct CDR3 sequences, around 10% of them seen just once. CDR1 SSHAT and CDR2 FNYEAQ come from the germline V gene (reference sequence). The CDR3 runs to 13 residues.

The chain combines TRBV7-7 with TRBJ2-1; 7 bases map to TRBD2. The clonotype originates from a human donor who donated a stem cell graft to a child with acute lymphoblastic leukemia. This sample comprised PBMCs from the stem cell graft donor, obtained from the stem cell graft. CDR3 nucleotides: TGTGCTAGCAGCTTAGCGGCGGGGGATGAGCAGTTCTTC. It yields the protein CASSLAAGDEQFF.